The entry below describes one T cell receptor (beta chain). Its antigen is unknown. This sample is drawn from a study of post-analysis software for immune sequencing data. Overall study results and limits: TRBV segments more frequent in patients than in controls numbered five and included TRBV5-6, TRBV5-1 and TRBV20-1.

Prepared TCR beta cDNA libraries contained unique molecular identifiers. TCRdb re-called the PCR reads through MiXCR, storing one row per CDR3 protein. Seen here are about 820,000 distinct CDR3 sequences, 53% observed once, and the top ten hold 4.6%. The CDR3 spans 13 residues. Looked up from germline, CDR1 is DFQATT and CDR2 is SNEGSKA (reference sequence). The V gene is TRBV20-1, the J gene TRBJ2-5; D uncertain. Judging by the DNA end, TRBJ2-7 fits better; the J call may be wrong. The TCR was taken from a girl aged 5-17 years with multiple sclerosis. What was sequenced was blood. The CDR3 bases are TGCAGTGCTAGCCCCTCGGCGGCTTACGAGCAGTACTTC. This encodes CSASPSAAYEQYF.